A single sample gave rise to the 3 T cell receptor beta chains below, sequenced in a study. TCRdb used MiXCR to reprocess the RT-PCR reads, holding one entry per CDR3 protein. The sample yields about 680,000 distinct CDR3 sequences, more than 13% seen once. Sequencing was done on a sample of memory CD4+ T cells from blood. These receptors all come from a female donor in good health, serving as a healthy control.

In its sample, this clonotype was seen many times. The chain uses TRBV12-3 or TRBV12-4 and TRBJ2-3, with 9 bases identical to TRBD2. This CDR3 is 15 amino acids long. J gave up 4 bases and V 5 bases, and 7 bases lay outside the gene matches. Here the CDR3 DNA reads TGTGCCAGCAGTCCTCTCGGCGGGGGGGCAGATACGCAGTATTTT. Translating it yields CASSPLGGGADTQYF.

In its sample, this clonotype was seen a few times. The chain has TRBV20-1 and TRBJ2-1, with TRBD2 matching 8 bases. Germline values: CDR1 DFQATT, CDR2 SNEGSKA (reference sequence). This CDR3 has 17 amino acids. Trimming cost V 0 bases and J 3 bases; bases outside gene matches: 10. CDR3 sequence: CSARENLKLAVYNEQFF. CDR3 in DNA: TGCAGTGCTAGAGAAAATCTAAAACTAGCGGTCTACAATGAGCAGTTCTTC.

There are many counts of this clonotype. This chain joins TRBV3-1 and TRBJ2-7, with 12 bases matching TRBD2. The CDR3 runs 18 residues. Per the germline V gene, CDR1 is LGHDT and CDR2 is YNNKEL (reference sequence). Unmatched junction bases numbered 6, after V lost 0 bases and J lost 0 bases. The CDR3 DNA reads TGTGCCAGCAGCCAAGATCGTCTAGCGGGGGGGAACTCCTACGAGCAGTACTTC. It specifies CASSQDRLAGGNSYEQYF.